The entry below gives a single T cell receptor beta chain sequence along with its context. These data come from a study of T cells in localized non-small cell lung cancer. The protocol was immunoSEQ multiplex PCR, while the TCRdb copy is restricted to in-frame clones and leaves out a portion. The table includes approximately 20,000 clones, approximately 91% detected once. The V and J ends lost 5 bases and 5 bases respectively, with 12 bases between them. The CDR3 runs to 13 residues. Germline CDR1 MNHNY, CDR2 SVGAGI (reference sequence). The chain uses TRBV6-6 and TRBJ2-5, with D possibly matching TRBD1 (6 bases). The source material was peripheral blood, sampled before any cancer treatment. The clonotype comes from a man aged 40-75 years with stage I lung adenocarcinoma. The CDR3 DNA reads TGTGCCAGCAGTCCACAGGGACCGGAGACCCAGTACTTC. Translation: CASSPQGPETQYF.